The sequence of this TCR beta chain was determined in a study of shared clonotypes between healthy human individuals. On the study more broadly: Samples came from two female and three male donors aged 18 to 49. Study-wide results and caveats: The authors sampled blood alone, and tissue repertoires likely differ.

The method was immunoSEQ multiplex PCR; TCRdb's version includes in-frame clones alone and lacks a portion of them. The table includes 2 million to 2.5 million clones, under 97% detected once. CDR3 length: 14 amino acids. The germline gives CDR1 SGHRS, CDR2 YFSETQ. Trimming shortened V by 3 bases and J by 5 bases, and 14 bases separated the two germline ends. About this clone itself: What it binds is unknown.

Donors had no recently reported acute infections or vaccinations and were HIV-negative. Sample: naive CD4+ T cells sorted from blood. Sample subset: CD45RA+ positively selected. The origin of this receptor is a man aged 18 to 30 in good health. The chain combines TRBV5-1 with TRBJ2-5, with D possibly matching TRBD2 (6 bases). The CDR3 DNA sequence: TGCGCCAGCAGCTCACTAGCTAGAAAGGAGACCCAGTACTTC. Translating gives CASSSLARKETQYF.